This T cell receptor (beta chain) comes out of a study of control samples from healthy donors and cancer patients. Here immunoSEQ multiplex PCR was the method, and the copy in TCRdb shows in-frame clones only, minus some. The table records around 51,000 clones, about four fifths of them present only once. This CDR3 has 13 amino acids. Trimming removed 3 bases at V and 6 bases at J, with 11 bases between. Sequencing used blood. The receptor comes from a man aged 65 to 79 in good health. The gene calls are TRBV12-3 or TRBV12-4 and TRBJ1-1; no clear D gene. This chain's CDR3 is CASSLRRRAEAFF. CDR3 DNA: TGTGCCAGCAGTTTGCGGCGGAGGGCTGAAGCTTTCTTT.